Listed below are T cell receptor beta chains from one sample, sequenced in a study of cytomegalovirus exposure and HLA in healthy donors. Measured with immunoSEQ multiplex PCR; TCRdb has only the in-frame clones, and not every one. This sample has about 140,000 clones, with approximately 82% found just once. The sample comprised PBMCs. These TCRs come from a man aged 40-55 years in good health and CMV-seronegative. Each CDR3 is given with its conserved first and last residue. The D gene is left open where the match is weak. Only some rows state a clone size, as once, few, many or a class for expanded clones.

>TRBV5-6|-|TRBJ1-2|TRBD1
TGTGCCAGCAGCTATGGGACAGGGGTAGGTGGCTACACCTTC
CASSYGTGVGGYTF
>TRBV5-6|-|TRBJ2-1|TRBD2
TGTGCCAGCAGCTTGGGGACTAGCGGGGGCCTGACCTACAATGAGCAGTTCTTC
CASSLGTSGGLTYNEQFF
>TRBV14|-|TRBJ2-1|-
TGTGCCAGCAGCCAGAGGGCAGGATTGGAGAATGAGCAGTTCTTC
CASSQRAGLENEQFF
>TRBV7-9|-|TRBJ2-1|TRBD1
TGTGCCAGCAGCTTAGAGGGGGCAAGGAATGAGCAGTTCTTC
CASSLEGARNEQFF
>TRBV27|-|TRBJ2-6|-
TGTGCCAGCAGTTCCGGACAGCCTCCCGGGCCTGGGGCCAACGTCCTGACTTTC
CASSSGQPPGPGANVLTF
>TRBV4-3|-|TRBJ1-1|-
TGCGCCAGCAGCCAAGATAGGGGATCGAACACTGAAGCTTTCTTT
CASSQDRGSNTEAFF
>TRBV6-5|once|TRBJ2-7|TRBD2
TGTGCCAGCAGTTCTGCGGGAGGGAATCCCTACGAGCAGTACTTC
CASSSAGGNPYEQYF
>TRBV18|-|TRBJ2-1|TRBD2
TGTGCCAGCTCACCGGGCGGGGGACCTTACAATGAGCAGTTCTTC
CASSPGGGPYNEQFF
>TRBV6-4|-|TRBJ1-2|TRBD1
TGTGCCAGCAGTTCGGACAGGGTTGGCTACACCTTC
CASSSDRVGYTF
>TRBV6-5|-|TRBJ2-3|TRBD2
TGTGCCAGCAGTTACGGGCGGGGGGCTTTCACAGATACGCAGTATTTT
CASSYGRGAFTDTQYF
>TRBV25-1|-|TRBJ2-2|TRBD1
TGTGCCAGTTCGACAGGGTCTGCCGGGGAGCTGTTTTTT
CASSTGSAGELFF
>TRBV7-3|-|TRBJ1-1|TRBD1
TGTGCCAGCAGCTTAAGACGAAGGGGACAGGGGACTCCGAACACTGAAGCTTTCTTT
CASSLRRRGQGTPNTEAFF
>TRBV7-9|-|TRBJ1-6|TRBD1
TGTGCCAGCAGCCCGACAGGGTATTCACCCCTCCACTTT
CASSPTGYSPLHF
>TRBV29-1|-|TRBJ1-2|-
TGCAGCGTTGAAGGGCAGGGCGCCTATGGCTACACCTTC
CSVEGQGAYGYTF
>TRBV10-1|-|TRBJ2-7|TRBD2
TGCGCCAGCAGTGAAAGCGGGACGTGGGGATCCGGGGAGCAGTACTTC
CASSESGTWGSGEQYF
>TRBV4-1|-|TRBJ2-1|TRBD2
TGCGCCAGCAGCCACCTTGTTCTGGGGAGGGTTGAGCAGTTCTTC
CASSHLVLGRVEQFF
>TRBV9|-|TRBJ2-1|-
TGTGCCAGCAGCGCGTCCACACAGGGTGGCGAGCAGTTCTTC
CASSASTQGGEQFF
>TRBV28|-|TRBJ1-2|-
TGTGCCACCCGGGGACAACCAGGCACCTATGGCTACACCTTC
CATRGQPGTYGYTF
>TRBV5-1|-|TRBJ1-3|-
TGCGCCAGCAGCTTGGCATCCGGGGATGGAGGAAACACCATATATTTT
CASSLASGDGGNTIYF
>TRBV15|-|TRBJ2-7|TRBD1
TGTGCCACCAGCAGAGATGGAGGGACAGGGGGCCACGAGCAGTACTTC
CATSRDGGTGGHEQYF
>TRBV6-4|-|TRBJ1-1|-
TGTGCCAGCAGACAGACGCTGGGCACTGAAGCTTTCTTT
CASRQTLGTEAFF
>TRBV6-5|-|TRBJ2-3|-
TGTGCCAGCAGTTACGGGGGCCTTCGCACAGATACGCAGTATTTT
CASSYGGLRTDTQYF
>TRBV5-1|-|TRBJ2-1|-
TGCGCCAGCAGCCTGGTAACGGGAACGCAGCACAATGAGCAGTTCTTC
CASSLVTGTQHNEQFF
>TRBV11-3|-|TRBJ2-7|-
TGTGCCAGCAGCTTTCATCCGGACAGCGAATCCTACGAGCAGTACTTC
CASSFHPDSESYEQYF
>TRBV9|-|TRBJ2-1|-
TGTGCCAGCAGCCCTATGGGGTTCGGGGTGAATGAGCAGTTCTTC
CASSPMGFGVNEQFF
>TRBV6-1|-|TRBJ2-7|-
TGTGCCAGCAGTGATAGGGGGACCTACGAGCAGTACTTC
CASSDRGTYEQYF
>TRBV10-3|-|TRBJ1-4|TRBD1
TGTGCCATCAGTGAGGGACAGGGTCTCGAAAAACTGTTTTTT
CAISEGQGLEKLFF
>TRBV5-4|-|TRBJ2-5|-
TGTGCCAGCAGCTCAGGGTTGTTAGAGACCCAGTACTTC
CASSSGLLETQYF
>TRBV10-1|-|TRBJ2-5|TRBD2
TGCGCCAGCAGTGAGAGGACTAGCGGGGCAGAGACCCAGTACTTC
CASSERTSGAETQYF
>TRBV29-1|-|TRBJ1-5|TRBD1
TGCAGCGTTGAGACCGGGACAGCCAATCAGCCCCAGCATTTT
CSVETGTANQPQHF
>TRBV7-9|-|TRBJ2-1|-
TGTGCCAGCAGCTTACAGGCAGGTTCGGATGAGCAGTTCTTC
CASSLQAGSDEQFF